The 31 T cell receptor beta chains listed next were all sequenced from one sample in a study of blood T cell repertoires in COVID-19. Sequencing used immunoSEQ multiplex PCR; TCRdb keeps in-frame clones, though not all of them. The table has some 160,000 clones, around nine tenths seen once. Specimen: peripheral blood. The source of these receptors is a man between 50 and 59 years old who had recovered from COVID-19.

This clone was recorded a few times. The V call is TRBV7-6, the J call TRBJ2-1, with 14 bases identical to TRBD2. Germline-derived CDR1 and CDR2 are SGHVS and FNYEAQ. With V trimmed by 5 bases and J by 8 bases, 8 bases remained unmatched. The CDR3 consists of 16 residues. CDR3 coding DNA: TGTGCCAGCAGCGCACTGACTAGCGGGGGGGCCCATGAGCAGTTCTTC. Translating gives CASSALTSGGAHEQFF.

The rearrangement joins TRBV5-4 to TRBJ2-5; D not certain. The V and J ends lost 5 bases and 1 base respectively, with 9 bases between them. The CDR3 sequence is 13 residues long. In germline, CDR1 is SGHNT, CDR2 YYREEE (reference sequence). The CDR3 nucleotides read TGTGCCAGCAGGGTTCGGTTCCAAGAGACCCAGTACTTC. It specifies CASRVRFQETQYF.

The chain employs TRBV10-3 and TRBJ1-5; D unclear. Germline V gene data show CDR1 as ENHRY and CDR2 as SYGVKD. The CDR3 runs to 17 residues. Between the trimmed V and J ends, which lost 11 bases and 5 bases, there was a span of 28 bases. Here the CDR3 DNA reads TGTGCCGGTGAGAGGGATCCCCGCCCCGGGTCGGATCAGCCCCAGCATTTT. Protein product: CAGERDPRPGSDQPQHF.

V gene TRBV6-2 or TRBV6-3 combines with J gene TRBJ1-4; 9 bases are a match to TRBD1. The ends lost 6 bases at V and 4 bases at J; junction bases unmatched: 9. CDR1 MNHEY and CDR2 SVGEGT come from the germline V gene. The CDR3 spans 16 residues. CDR3 loop: CASSSGQGLINEKLFF. The CDR3 DNA sequence: TGTGCCAGCAGCTCGGGACAGGGCTTAATTAATGAAAAACTGTTTTTT.

The chain recombines TRBV11-2 with TRBJ2-5; 14 nucleotides line up with TRBD2. Trimming at V came to 5 bases and at J to 4 bases, leaving 12 bases not matched to a gene. This CDR3 has 18 residues. Looked up from germline, CDR1 is SGHAT and CDR2 is FQNNGV. CDR3 nucleotide sequence: TGTGCCAGCAGCGGACCCGGACTAGCGGGGGGCCGGGGAGAGACCCAGTACTTC. This gives the protein CASSGPGLAGGRGETQYF.

J is TRBJ2-5 and V is TRBV24-1, with 7 positions matching TRBD1. CDR1 and CDR2 (germline): KGHDR, SFDVKD. Losses at the gene ends were 4 bases for V and 0 bases for J; bases not matched to a gene: 4. The CDR3 has 15 amino acids. CDR3 loop: CATSEAGTDQETQYF. DNA of the CDR3: TGTGCCACCAGTGAGGCCGGGACAGACCAAGAGACCCAGTACTTC.

The gene calls are TRBV28 and TRBJ1-2, with 9 bases fitting TRBD1. Germline V gene lookup returns CDR1 MDHEN and CDR2 SYDVKM. The ends lost 3 bases at V and 4 bases at J; junction bases unmatched: 12. This CDR3 comprises 17 residues. CDR3 nucleotides: TGTGCCAGCAGTTTCGGGACAGGGTTCCCATCTCTCTATGGCTACACCTTC. Its translation: CASSFGTGFPSLYGYTF.

J is TRBJ1-5 and V is TRBV18; D is perhaps TRBD1 (6 bases). Deletions cut 2 bases from V and 1 base from J, with 18 bases between. The CDR3 is 18 amino acids. CDR1 and CDR2 from the germline V gene are KGHSH and LQKENI. In DNA, the CDR3 is TGTGCCAGCTCACCAGCAGCGGCGGGGGGCGCGAGCAATCAGCCCCAGCATTTT. It translates to CASSPAAAGGASNQPQHF.

The V and J genes are TRBV7-7 and TRBJ1-4, with a possible D match to TRBD1 (6 bases). Germline assignment: CDR1 SSHAT and CDR2 FNYEAQ (reference sequence). The V gene lost 5 bases and the J gene lost 0 bases, with 10 bases spanning the gap. CDR3 length: 15 amino acids. The CDR3 spells CASSRTEATNEKLFF. For the CDR3, the DNA is TGTGCCAGCAGCAGGACAGAAGCAACTAATGAAAAACTGTTTTTT. Using reference TRBV7-7 and TRBJ1-4 for the parts outside the CDR3, the full variable domain is GAGVSQSPRYKVTKRGQDVTLRCDPISSHATLYWYQQALGQGPEFLTYFNYEAQPDKSGLPSDRFSAERPEGSISTLTIQRTEQRDSAMYRCASSRTEATNEKLFFGSGTQLSVL.

The chain links TRBV28 to TRBJ2-7; 7 positions agree with TRBD2. CDR3 length: 15 residues. Unmatched junction bases numbered 15, after V lost 8 bases and J lost 5 bases. The germline V gene has CDR1 MDHEN and CDR2 SYDVKM. CDR3 DNA sequence: TGTGCCAGCGGAGTTGGGGGGGGGTCTTTCCACGAGCAGTACTTC. Amino acids: CASGVGGGSFHEQYF.

For this clone: At one of its ends the junction is not consistent with the germline gene, which may arise from a read error. V usage is TRBV19 and J usage is TRBJ1-4; possibly TRBD1 for D (6 bases). The length of the CDR3 is 17 residues. The germline gives CDR1 LNHDA, CDR2 SQIVND (reference sequence). CDR3 DNA: TGTGCCAGTAGTATAGCCGGGCCCGGGACAACCAATGAAAAACTGTTTTTT. Its protein product is CASSIAGPGTTNEKLFF.

This clone was seen a single time. The chain joins TRBV6-4 to TRBJ2-3; TRBD2 matches 11 bases. This CDR3 spans 14 amino acids. Germline values: CDR1 MRHNA, CDR2 SNTAGT. V dropped 3 bases and J dropped 6; count of bases not matched to a gene: 2. CDR3 nucleotides: TGTGCCAGCAGTGAAGCTAGCGGGGGGGATACGCAGTATTTT. Translation gives CASSEASGGDTQYF.

This chain joins TRBV6-5 and TRBJ1-4; D gene uncertain. The germline V and J ends were trimmed by 2 bases and 7 bases, with 17 bases remaining between them. The CDR3 totals 16 residues. Germline CDR1 is MNHEY and CDR2 is SVGAGI. The CDR3 is CASSYRGQLGSEKLFF. CDR3 DNA: TGTGCCAGCAGTTACCGAGGGCAGTTGGGTAGTGAAAAACTGTTTTTT.

The chain employs TRBV24-1 and TRBJ2-5, with D tentatively TRBD1 (6 bases). CDR1 and CDR2 from the germline V gene are KGHDR and SFDVKD. Trimming removed 3 bases at V and 4 bases at J, with 14 bases between. There are 15 residues in the CDR3. The CDR3 protein is CATSDPSGQLETQYF. CDR3 nucleotides: TGTGCCACCAGTGATCCGTCGGGACAACTAGAGACCCAGTACTTC.

CDR3 loop: CASSHWGTGLAGATDTQYF. CDR3 bases: TGCGCCAGCAGCCACTGGGGCACAGGACTAGCGGGGGCCACAGATACGCAGTATTTT. The V call is TRBV4-3, the J call TRBJ2-3; 13 bases line up with TRBD2. Germline V gene lookup returns CDR1 LGHNA and CDR2 YSLEER. The J segment lost 2 bases and the V segment lost 3 bases, leaving 11 bases of the junction unmatched. CDR3 length: 19 amino acids.

The rearrangement joins TRBV6-5 to TRBJ1-6; TRBD1 might be the D (6 bases). The CDR3 runs 15 residues. Looked up from germline, CDR1 is MNHEY and CDR2 is SVGAGI. Trimming shortened V by 6 bases and J by 8 bases, and 17 bases separated the two germline ends. The CDR3 DNA follows: TGTGCCAGCAGAACTCGAGGGGGGGAAGATTCACCCCTCCACTTT. It encodes CASRTRGGEDSPLHF.

In this sample, this clone turned up a few times. The chain joins TRBV5-6 to TRBJ2-7, with D maybe TRBD2 (6 bases). The CDR3 loop spans 16 amino acids. Germline V gives CDR1 SGHDT, CDR2 YYEEEE. V dropped 4 bases and J dropped 0 bases, with 17 bases sitting between them. The CDR3 DNA follows: TGTGCCAGCAGCCAGTGGGTGACGGGACTCTCCTACGAGCAGTACTTC. This gives the protein CASSQWVTGLSYEQYF.

A single count supports this clone. This chain links TRBV29-1 with TRBJ2-7, with TRBD2 as a possible D gene (6 bases). V lost 3 bases and J lost 0, with 12 bases in between. CDR1 is SQVTM and CDR2 is ANQGSEA in the germline V gene. The CDR3 sequence is 14 residues long. CDR3 residues: CSVDLPGVSYEQYF. The CDR3 coding sequence is TGCAGCGTTGATCTGCCGGGGGTCTCCTACGAGCAGTACTTC.

This sequence joins TRBV9 and TRBJ2-7; the match to TRBD2 covers 10 bases. The germline gives CDR1 SGDLS, CDR2 YYNGEE. J gave up 5 bases and V 2 bases, and 7 bases lay outside the gene matches. CDR3 length: 15 residues. CDR3 nucleotides: TGTGCCAGCAGCGTGAGGGGGACTAGCGAGCACGAGCAGTACTTC. It specifies CASSVRGTSEHEQYF.

This rearrangement joins TRBV15 to TRBJ2-1; a weak D match, TRBD2 (5 bases). The V end was cut by 2 bases, the J end by 3 bases, with 8 bases between. Germline assignment: CDR1 LNHNV and CDR2 YYDKDF (reference sequence). The CDR3 is 14 residues long. The DNA of the CDR3 is TGTGCCACCAGCAGATTTGGGAGCTACAATGAGCAGTTCTTC. Protein product: CATSRFGSYNEQFF.

The chain couples TRBV29-1 to TRBJ2-7, with 8 bases that match TRBD1. The CDR3 has 12 residues. Germline CDR1 reads SQVTM; CDR2 reads ANQGSEA. Trimming took 5 bases from V and 6 from J; bases not matched to a gene: 6. The CDR3 spells CSVWTGIGEQYF. CDR3 sequence (DNA): TGCAGCGTTTGGACAGGGATCGGCGAGCAGTACTTC.

V and J are TRBV25-1 and TRBJ1-3; a weak D match, TRBD1 (5 bases). The ends were cut back, 2 bases at V and 0 bases at J, with 11 bases in the middle. Per the germline V gene, CDR1 is MGHDK and CDR2 is SYGVNS. This CDR3 is 16 amino acids long. The CDR3 sequence: CASSERGRSSGNTIYF. DNA of the CDR3: TGTGCCAGCAGTGAAAGGGGCCGGAGCTCTGGAAACACCATATATTTT.

The V and J genes are TRBV7-6 and TRBJ2-3, with 9 nucleotides matching TRBD2. Germline V lookup: CDR1 SGHVS, CDR2 FNYEAQ. V shed 5 bases, J shed 4 bases, and the junction held 7 bases outside the gene matches. The CDR3 length is 15 residues. CDR3 in DNA: TGTGCCAGCAGCCGTAGCGGGAGTAGCCCAGATACGCAGTATTTT. Protein: CASSRSGSSPDTQYF.

This clone was counted between two and nine times. This sequence joins TRBV30 and TRBJ1-6; maybe TRBD1 (5 bases). Germline CDR1 reads GTSNPN; CDR2 reads SVGIG (reference sequence). The V gene lost 1 base and the J gene lost 10 bases, with 11 bases spanning the gap. This CDR3 has 13 residues. The CDR3 DNA follows: TGTGCCTGGAGTGGTCAGGGAAGATCACCCCTCCACTTT. This gives the protein CAWSGQGRSPLHF.

The chain uses TRBV7-2 and TRBJ1-1, with a tentative D call TRBD1 (6 bases). This CDR3 region has 17 residues. The V end was cut by 1 base, the J end by 3 bases, with 18 bases between. Germline V gene data show CDR1 as SGHTA and CDR2 as FQGNSA. The CDR3 region has the DNA TGTGCCAGCAGCTTAGATACAACAGGGTTAGGGGACACTGAAGCTTTCTTT. Encoded protein: CASSLDTTGLGDTEAFF.

This clone was seen just once. The chain joins TRBV15 to TRBJ2-3; TRBD2 matches at 13 bases. Germline lookup yields CDR1 LNHNV and CDR2 YYDKDF (reference sequence). The CDR3 covers 19 residues. The junction had 8 bases not matched to a gene; V was cut back by 2 bases and J by 0 bases. CDR3 nucleotides: TGTGCCACCAGCAGATTAACTAGCGGGGGGGCCTCGAGCACAGATACGCAGTATTTT. Residues: CATSRLTSGGASSTDTQYF.

V gene TRBV2 combines with J gene TRBJ1-3; D may be TRBD1 (6 bases). CDR3 length: 16 residues. CDR1 and CDR2 (germline): SNHLY, FYNNEI. V dropped 0 bases and J dropped 3 bases, with 12 bases sitting between them. The chain's CDR3 is CASSEARGGNGNTIYF. The CDR3 DNA follows: TGTGCCAGCAGTGAAGCACGCGGGGGCAATGGAAACACCATATATTTT.

The V and J genes are TRBV7-9 and TRBJ2-2; 8 nucleotides agree with TRBD1. This CDR3 spans 15 amino acids. Germline V gene sequence: CDR1 SEHNR, CDR2 FQNEAQ (reference sequence). With V trimmed by 5 bases and J by 4 bases, 6 bases remained unmatched. The chain's CDR3 is CASSGRQGSTGELFF. In DNA form, the CDR3 reads TGTGCCAGCAGCGGACGACAGGGGAGCACCGGGGAGCTGTTTTTT.

The chain uses TRBV19 and TRBJ1-1; a possible D gene is TRBD1 (6 bases). The V and J ends lost 5 bases and 1 base respectively, with 17 bases between them. The CDR3 sequence is 16 residues long. Germline CDR1 reads LNHDA; CDR2 reads SQIVND (reference sequence). The CDR3 region is CASSPRPKGQNTEAFF. Written as DNA, the CDR3 is TGTGCCAGTAGTCCCAGACCGAAGGGACAGAACACTGAAGCTTTCTTT.

This chain links TRBV24-1 with TRBJ2-2; possible D gene TRBD1, 6 bases. The CDR3 consists of 17 residues. Between the trimmed V and J ends, which lost 7 bases and 5 bases, there was a span of 22 bases. In germline, CDR1 is KGHDR, CDR2 SFDVKD. CDR3 DNA sequence: TGTGCCACCAGCCCTTTTCCTGTGGCAGGGGAAACCGGGGAGCTGTTTTTT. Its protein product is CATSPFPVAGETGELFF.

V is TRBV5-1 and J is TRBJ2-5, with 9 positions matching TRBD1. CDR3 length: 13 residues. V lost 8 bases to trimming and J lost 4 bases; unmatched junction nucleotides: 6. Germline CDR1 SGHRS, CDR2 YFSETQ. The CDR3 here is CARIQGARETQYF. The CDR3 nucleotides read TGCGCCAGGATACAGGGGGCGAGAGAGACCCAGTACTTC.